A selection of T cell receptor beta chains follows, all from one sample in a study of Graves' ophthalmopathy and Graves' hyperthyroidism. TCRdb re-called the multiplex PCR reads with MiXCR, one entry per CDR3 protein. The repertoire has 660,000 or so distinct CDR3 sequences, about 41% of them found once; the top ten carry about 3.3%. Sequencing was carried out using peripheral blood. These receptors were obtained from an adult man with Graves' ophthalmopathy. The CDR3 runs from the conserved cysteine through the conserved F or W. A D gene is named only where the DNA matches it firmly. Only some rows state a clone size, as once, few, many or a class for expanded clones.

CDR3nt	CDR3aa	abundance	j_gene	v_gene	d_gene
TGTGCCACCAGTGATATGGACAGGGTCGCTGGCTACACCTTC	CATSDMDRVAGYTF	many	TRBJ1-2	TRBV24-1	TRBD1
TGTGCCAGCCCCAGGGGGATTGGGGAGCTGTTTTTT	CASPRGIGELFF	.	TRBJ2-2	TRBV25-1	TRBD1
TGTGCCAGTAGTATGACAGGGTACACTGAAGCTTTCTTT	CASSMTGYTEAFF	few	TRBJ1-1	TRBV19	TRBD1
TGTGCCATCAGTGTGGGCAGGGACTCTGGGGCCAACGTCCTGACTTTC	CAISVGRDSGANVLTF	.	TRBJ2-6	TRBV10-3	.
TGTGCCAGCAGCCCCCGGGGATACGAAAAACTGTTTTTT	CASSPRGYEKLFF	many	TRBJ1-4	TRBV12-3/TRBV12-4	.
TGTGCCAGCAGCTCCCGAGCGGCTAATGAAAAACTGTTTTTT	CASSSRAANEKLFF	.	TRBJ1-4	TRBV7-6	.
TGTGCCAGCAGTTTATTTTCAGGGCCTAACTATGGCTACACCTTC	CASSLFSGPNYGYTF	.	TRBJ1-2	TRBV12-3/TRBV12-4	.
TGTGCCAGCAGCCCGGGCGGGCAGCAAGAGACCCAGTACTTC	CASSPGGQQETQYF	many	TRBJ2-5	TRBV9	.
TGTGCCAGCAGACGCGGGGGAGATGGCACTGAAGCTTTCTTT	CASRRGGDGTEAFF	.	TRBJ1-1	TRBV7-9	.
TGTGCCAGCAGCTTAGCACTTGGAATCTCCTACGAGCAGTACTTC	CASSLALGISYEQYF	many	TRBJ2-7	TRBV7-9	.
TGTGCCAGCAGTTACAGGGAGATTGAAAAACTGTTTTTT	CASSYREIEKLFF	.	TRBJ1-4	TRBV6-6	.
TGTGCCATCAATCAGGGGGCGCAGAATGGCTACACCTTC	CAINQGAQNGYTF	many	TRBJ1-2	TRBV10-3	TRBD1
TGTGCCTCCCAAGCGGAGTACAGCTCCTACGAGCAGTACTTC	CASQAEYSSYEQYF	.	TRBJ2-7	TRBV30	.
TGTGCCAGTAGTATGATTGGACAATGGTACGGCTACACCTTC	CASSMIGQWYGYTF	.	TRBJ1-2	TRBV19	.
TGTGCCAGCAGTACAGGGACAGGGGCTTACGAGCAGTACTTC	CASSTGTGAYEQYF	many	TRBJ2-7	TRBV6-5	TRBD1
TGTGCCAGCTCTCGATGGGGACGGAACACTGAAGCTTTCTTT	CASSRWGRNTEAFF	many	TRBJ1-1	TRBV6-5	.
TGCAGCGTTGATACGGGATGGAGCTCCTACGAGCAGTACTTC	CSVDTGWSSYEQYF	many	TRBJ2-7	TRBV29-1	.
TGTGCCGGGCAGAACTATAATTCACCCCTCCACTTT	CAGQNYNSPLHF	.	TRBJ1-6	TRBV2	.
TGCGCCAGCAGCTCGGGACTAGCGGGACCCCCCCAAGAGACCCAGTACTTC	CASSSGLAGPPQETQYF	.	TRBJ2-5	TRBV5-1	TRBD2
TGTGCCGGCAGCGCAGGGGAGTGGACAGATACGCAGTATTTT	CAGSAGEWTDTQYF	.	TRBJ2-3	TRBV7-2	.
TGTGCCAGCAGTATGGTCAGGGGAGAATCACCCCTCCACTTT	CASSMVRGESPLHF	few	TRBJ1-6	TRBV27	.
TGTGCCACCAGCGCGCCAAGCGAAGGGAACAGCAATTCACCCCTCCACTTT	CATSAPSEGNSNSPLHF	many	TRBJ1-6	TRBV15	.
TGTGCCAGCAGTTACTTGGGACTAGCGGGGGGTGGGGCCAACGTCCTGACTTTC	CASSYLGLAGGGANVLTF	.	TRBJ2-6	TRBV6-5	TRBD2
TGTGCCAGCAGCGGGGCATACGATGGAAACACCATATATTTT	CASSGAYDGNTIYF	many	TRBJ1-3	TRBV9	.
TGTGCCAGCAGTCTGGCGACTAGCGGGGGACAAGAGACCCAGTACTTC	CASSLATSGGQETQYF	many	TRBJ2-5	TRBV7-8	TRBD2
TGTGCCAGTAGTACGCGACAGGGGATAAAGGCTGGCTACACCTTC	CASSTRQGIKAGYTF	many	TRBJ1-2	TRBV19	TRBD1
TGTGCCAGCAGCTTAGAGGAGGGTTTTGATGGCTACACCTTC	CASSLEEGFDGYTF	many	TRBJ1-2	TRBV7-8	.
TGCGCCAGCAGCGGACCGGGACAGGGAGTATACGAGCAGTACTTC	CASSGPGQGVYEQYF	.	TRBJ2-7	TRBV4-1	TRBD1
TGTGCCAGCAGCTTAGGGACACAGCCCGGGGAGCTGTTTTTT	CASSLGTQPGELFF	many	TRBJ2-2	TRBV7-6	.
TGTGCCAGCAGCCCCAAGGTGGGGGTTGAAGCTTTCTTT	CASSPKVGVEAFF	many	TRBJ1-1	TRBV11-3	.
TGTGCCAGCAGCCAAGATAAAGGGACTAGCACTGGAGAGACCCAGTACTTC	CASSQDKGTSTGETQYF	.	TRBJ2-5	TRBV4-2	TRBD2
TGTGCCAGTAGCCGAAGTGGTGGCAACCAAGAGACCCAGCATTTT	CASSRSGGNQETQHF	.	TRBJ1-5	TRBV19	.
TGTGCCAGCAGCAGTGGCGGTTCTGGCGCTTTCTTT	CASSSGGSGAFF	.	TRBJ1-1	TRBV21-1	.
TGTGCCAGCAGCTTTGGGACTAGCGGGAGTATACCTTACGAGCAGTACTTC	CASSFGTSGSIPYEQYF	.	TRBJ2-7	TRBV7-2	TRBD2
TGTGCCATCAGTGAGGGGACAGGGGCCCAGCATTTT	CAISEGTGAQHF	.	TRBJ1-5	TRBV10-3	TRBD1
TGTGCCAGCAGCTTGATGCAGTACGAGCAGTACTTC	CASSLMQYEQYF	many	TRBJ2-7	TRBV5-6	.
TGTGCCAGCAGTTACTCCGGGGACAGGGCCGACTATGGCTACACCTTC	CASSYSGDRADYGYTF	few	TRBJ1-2	TRBV6-2/TRBV6-3	TRBD1
TGTGCCAGCAGCCCCCGTGAGCAGGACGGGGACTATGGCTACACCTTC	CASSPREQDGDYGYTF	many	TRBJ1-2	TRBV9	.
TGCAGCGTTCCGTGGGGGCGGCATGGCTACACCTTC	CSVPWGRHGYTF	.	TRBJ1-2	TRBV29-1	.
TGTGCCAGCAGCTTTGGCCCTCGACAGGAGATCACTGAAGCTTTCTTT	CASSFGPRQEITEAFF	.	TRBJ1-1	TRBV7-3	.